This T cell receptor beta chain was recorded in a study of T cell changes during pregnancy in multiple sclerosis. The repertoire was sequenced with immunoSEQ multiplex PCR; TCRdb's copy has only in-frame clones and lacks some. The sample lists tens of thousands of clones, roughly nine tenths occurring once. The source of this sequence is a female donor with multiple sclerosis, enrolled in a pregnancy study. Sequenced here: CD4+ T cells from peripheral blood mononuclear cells, sampled in the first trimester of pregnancy.

This CDR3 reads CASSHLGLAGDNEQFF. For the CDR3, the DNA is TGTGCCAGCAGCCACCTGGGACTAGCGGGCGACAATGAGCAGTTCTTC. This chain uses TRBV7-3 with TRBJ2-1; 12 positions agree with TRBD2. CDR1 and CDR2 (germline): SGHTA, FQGTGA. J lost 5 bases, V lost 5 bases, and 7 bases had no gene match. The CDR3 totals 16 residues.